A selection of T cell receptor beta chains follows, all from one sample in a study of blood T cell repertoires in COVID-19. Repertoires were generated with immunoSEQ multiplex PCR, while TCRdb's copy carries only in-frame clones and drops some. Of 200,000 to 300,000 clones in the sample, 91% were seen once. The sequenced sample consisted of peripheral blood. These receptors originate from a person aged 18 to 29 with COVID-19, enrolled during active disease. The CDR3 runs from the conserved cysteine through the conserved F or W. The D gene is left open where the match is weak. Not all rows give a size; the values are once, few, many and, for expanded clones, a class.

size: .
D: .
J: TRBJ2-4
V: TRBV11-3
DNA: TGTGCCAGCAGCATAAGAGGGCCAAGGCTAGCCAAAAACATTCAGTACTTC
CDR3: CASSIRGPRLAKNIQYF

size: .
D: TRBD2
J: TRBJ2-1
V: TRBV9
DNA: TGTGCCAGCAAAGTGACTAGCGGGAGGACCCGCCACAATGAGCAGTTCTTC
CDR3: CASKVTSGRTRHNEQFF

size: .
D: TRBD1
J: TRBJ2-7
V: TRBV4-1
DNA: TGCGCCAGCAGCCAAGAAATGGGAGGACAGGGCTACGAGCAGTACTTC
CDR3: CASSQEMGGQGYEQYF

size: .
D: .
J: TRBJ1-4
V: TRBV11-2
DNA: TGTGCCAGCAGCTTAGGGCAGCGCAATGAAAAACTGTTTTTT
CDR3: CASSLGQRNEKLFF

size: .
D: .
J: TRBJ2-5
V: TRBV28
DNA: TGTGCCAGCAGGGGGCGCTTGGGCGAGACCCAGTACTTC
CDR3: CASRGRLGETQYF

size: few
D: .
J: TRBJ2-2
V: TRBV6-5
DNA: TGTGCCCCCCCGGGGTCCGGGGAGCTGTTTTTT
CDR3: CAPPGSGELFF

size: .
D: .
J: TRBJ1-6
V: TRBV27
DNA: TGTGCCAGCAGGAGATCGTTCCCTTCACCCCTCCACTTT
CDR3: CASRRSFPSPLHF

size: once
D: TRBD1
J: TRBJ1-4
V: TRBV6-6
DNA: TGTGCCAGCAGTTACACCCCCGGGACAGGGAATGAAAAACTGTTTTTT
CDR3: CASSYTPGTGNEKLFF

size: .
D: TRBD2
J: TRBJ2-3
V: TRBV7-2
DNA: TGTGCCAGCAGCCACGGGACTATCACAGATACGCAGTATTTT
CDR3: CASSHGTITDTQYF

size: .
D: TRBD2
J: TRBJ2-3
V: TRBV4-1
DNA: TGCGCCAGCAGCCATGAGACTAGCGGGGGGGGAGTCCCCACAGATACGCAGTATTTT
CDR3: CASSHETSGGGVPTDTQYF

size: .
D: .
J: TRBJ1-6
V: TRBV19
DNA: TGTGCCAGTAGTCCCCGGGGCGTCGGAGGGTATTCACCCCTCCACTTT
CDR3: CASSPRGVGGYSPLHF

size: once
D: .
J: TRBJ2-3
V: TRBV21-1
DNA: TGTGCCAGCAAGGATACTAGCGGGAGTGTAGATACGCAGTATTTT
CDR3: CASKDTSGSVDTQYF

size: .
D: .
J: TRBJ1-1
V: TRBV28
DNA: TGTGCCAGCAGCAGAACAGGGTATGGGAACACTGAAGCTTTCTTT
CDR3: CASSRTGYGNTEAFF

size: .
D: .
J: TRBJ1-2
V: TRBV19
DNA: TGTGCCAGTAGTATCTGGGACACTCAATTTCCCTATGGCTACACCTTC
CDR3: CASSIWDTQFPYGYTF

size: .
D: .
J: TRBJ2-7
V: TRBV21-1
DNA: TGTGCCAGCAGCAAAGGGGACGGGACAGGGATATTCTACGAGCAGTACTTC
CDR3: CASSKGDGTGIFYEQYF

size: once
D: .
J: TRBJ1-5
V: TRBV4-3
DNA: TGCGCCAGCAGCTTCGGACTTCCGTCTAGCAATCAGCCCCAGCATTTT
CDR3: CASSFGLPSSNQPQHF

size: .
D: .
J: TRBJ1-2
V: TRBV14
DNA: TGTGCCAGCAGCCAAGGCCAGGGGTATGGCTACACCTTC
CDR3: CASSQGQGYGYTF

size: .
D: .
J: TRBJ2-3
V: TRBV7-2
DNA: TGTGCCAGCAGCTTCTACTCCAACACAGATACGCAGTATTTT
CDR3: CASSFYSNTDTQYF

size: .
D: .
J: TRBJ1-2
V: TRBV3-1/TRBV3-2
DNA: TGTGCCAGCAGCCAAGAGCAGGGGAGCTATGGCTACACCTTC
CDR3: CASSQEQGSYGYTF

size: .
D: TRBD2
J: TRBJ2-7
V: TRBV27
DNA: TGTGCCAGCAGTCCCCAGACTAGCGGGAGTTTATACGAGCAGTACTTC
CDR3: CASSPQTSGSLYEQYF

size: .
D: .
J: TRBJ2-7
V: TRBV28
DNA: TGTGCCAGCAGGACTGGGTACGAGCAGTACTTC
CDR3: CASRTGYEQYF

size: .
D: .
J: TRBJ2-1
V: TRBV6-2/TRBV6-3
DNA: TGTGCCAGCAGTTACTCATCCCTAGCGTCCTACAATGAGCAGTTCTTC
CDR3: CASSYSSLASYNEQFF

size: .
D: .
J: TRBJ1-5
V: TRBV19
DNA: TGTGCCAGTATGAGGTATAGGGGGAATCAGCCCCAGCATTTT
CDR3: CASMRYRGNQPQHF

size: .
D: TRBD2
J: TRBJ2-1
V: TRBV3-1/TRBV3-2
DNA: TGTGCCAGCAGCCCTTTCCGGACTAGCGGGAAGTACAATGAGCAGTTCTTC
CDR3: CASSPFRTSGKYNEQFF

size: once
D: .
J: TRBJ1-4
V: TRBV15
DNA: TGTGCCACCAGCAGAGGAGGAGAAAAACTGTTTTTT
CDR3: CATSRGGEKLFF

size: once
D: .
J: TRBJ2-3
V: TRBV18
DNA: TGTGCCAGCTCACCGACTACGCTGAATACGCAGTATTTT
CDR3: CASSPTTLNTQYF

size: .
D: TRBD2
J: TRBJ2-1
V: TRBV14
DNA: TGTGCCAGCAGCCAAGGTGGACTAGCGGGAGTATATGAGCAGTTCTTC
CDR3: CASSQGGLAGVYEQFF

size: .
D: .
J: TRBJ1-3
V: TRBV9
DNA: TGTGCCAGCAGCGTAGCAGAGGGTCCCTCTGGAAACACCATATATTTT
CDR3: CASSVAEGPSGNTIYF

size: once
D: TRBD2
J: TRBJ2-2
V: TRBV9
DNA: TGTGCCAGCAGCACCCGAGTACTAGCGGACCAGAACACCGGGGAGCTGTTTTTT
CDR3: CASSTRVLADQNTGELFF

size: once
D: TRBD1
J: TRBJ1-6
V: TRBV19
DNA: TGTGCCAGTAGTAGCTGGGACAGCCTTAGGGCACCCCTCCACTTT
CDR3: CASSSWDSLRAPLHF

size: .
D: TRBD2
J: TRBJ2-1
V: TRBV27
DNA: TGTGCCAGCACCCACGGCGGGGGAAAGTTCTTC
CDR3: CASTHGGGKFF

size: .
D: .
J: TRBJ2-5
V: TRBV3-1/TRBV3-2
DNA: TGTGCCAGCAGCCAGCCCGACGGGGCGGGAAAACAAGAGACCCAGTACTTC
CDR3: CASSQPDGAGKQETQYF

size: .
D: .
J: TRBJ2-1
V: TRBV7-3
DNA: TGTGCCAGCAGCTTAAACCCCACTGATTACAATGAGCAGTTCTTC
CDR3: CASSLNPTDYNEQFF

size: .
D: .
J: TRBJ1-5
V: TRBV5-8
DNA: TGTGCCAGCAGCATGACATACCTTAGCAATCAGCCCCAGCATTTT
CDR3: CASSMTYLSNQPQHF

size: .
D: .
J: TRBJ1-3
V: TRBV30
DNA: TGTGCCTGGAGTGTGGGCCTCTCTGGAAACACCATATATTTT
CDR3: CAWSVGLSGNTIYF

size: .
D: TRBD2
J: TRBJ2-2
V: TRBV28
DNA: TGTGCCAGCAGAACAGCGGGAGGGACAACGAACACCGGGGAGCTGTTTTTT
CDR3: CASRTAGGTTNTGELFF

size: .
D: .
J: TRBJ2-7
V: TRBV5-1
DNA: TGCGCCAGCAGCTTGGGACTAGATCAGGGCTACGAGCAGTACTTC
CDR3: CASSLGLDQGYEQYF

size: .
D: .
J: TRBJ1-5
V: TRBV19
DNA: TGTCCAAAGACTAACCGGCCCCAGCATTTT
CDR3: CPKTNRPQHF

size: .
D: TRBD2
J: TRBJ2-3
V: TRBV10-3
DNA: TGTGCCTACGCTCGAGCGGGAGGGGCAGATACGCAGTATTTT
CDR3: CAYARAGGADTQYF

size: .
D: .
J: TRBJ1-2
V: TRBV6-1
DNA: TGTGCCAGCAGTGAAGGGACAGCTTTAGCTAACTATGGCTACACCTTC
CDR3: CASSEGTALANYGYTF

size: .
D: .
J: TRBJ2-3
V: TRBV7-9
DNA: TGTGCCAGCAGCTTATCCGGCTTCCGAGCGGATAGCACAGATACGCAGTATTTT
CDR3: CASSLSGFRADSTDTQYF

size: .
D: TRBD2
J: TRBJ2-1
V: TRBV14
DNA: TGTGCCAGCAGCCCACACGGGGGACTAGCGGCCAATGAGCAGTTCTTC
CDR3: CASSPHGGLAANEQFF

size: .
D: .
J: TRBJ2-1
V: TRBV21-1
DNA: TGTGCCAGCAGCCTCCCCCTGGACAGGGGTAATGAGCAGTTCTTC
CDR3: CASSLPLDRGNEQFF

size: .
D: TRBD1
J: TRBJ1-4
V: TRBV5-6
DNA: TGTGCCAGCAGCTTCTCACCGGGACAGGGTAATGAAAAACTGTTTTTT
CDR3: CASSFSPGQGNEKLFF

size: .
D: .
J: TRBJ1-2
V: TRBV7-8
DNA: TGTGCCAGCAGCTTAGCCGCCGGTGGTGGCTACACCTTC
CDR3: CASSLAAGGGYTF

size: few
D: .
J: TRBJ1-1
V: TRBV7-9
DNA: TGTGCCAGCAGCCCCTGGGACTTGAACACTGAAGCTTTCTTT
CDR3: CASSPWDLNTEAFF

size: .
D: TRBD1
J: TRBJ1-4
V: TRBV4-1
DNA: TGCGCCAGCAGCCAAAATGACAGGGAGTTGGTAAAACTGTTTTTT
CDR3: CASSQNDRELVKLFF

size: .
D: TRBD2
J: TRBJ2-4
V: TRBV19
DNA: TGTGCCAGTAGTATCCCGGGACTAGCGGTCGGCATTCAGTACTTC
CDR3: CASSIPGLAVGIQYF

size: .
D: .
J: TRBJ2-7
V: TRBV7-9
DNA: TGTGCCAGCAGCTTGTCAGGGCACGAGCAGTACTTC
CDR3: CASSLSGHEQYF

size: .
D: .
J: TRBJ2-5
V: TRBV9
DNA: TGTGCCAGCAGCGGTACCGGGACCCAGGGGGAGACCCAGTACTTC
CDR3: CASSGTGTQGETQYF

size: .
D: .
J: TRBJ1-1
V: TRBV5-6
DNA: TGTGCCAGCAGCTCCTGGAGGAGGAACACTGAAGCTTTCTTT
CDR3: CASSSWRRNTEAFF

size: .
D: TRBD2
J: TRBJ2-1
V: TRBV9
DNA: TGTGCCAGCAGCAGGGAGCTAGCGGTTACCTACAATGAGCAGTTCTTC
CDR3: CASSRELAVTYNEQFF

size: .
D: .
J: TRBJ1-2
V: TRBV6-5
DNA: TGTGCCAGCAGTTACGTTTCCGGGGATGGCTACACCTTC
CDR3: CASSYVSGDGYTF

size: .
D: .
J: TRBJ2-2
V: TRBV7-9
DNA: TGTGCCAGCAGCCTTAGTACCGGGGAGCTGTTTTTT
CDR3: CASSLSTGELFF

size: .
D: TRBD1
J: TRBJ1-4
V: TRBV6-5
DNA: TGTGCCAGCAGTTTGAACAGGGGCGGAAAACTGTTTTTT
CDR3: CASSLNRGGKLFF

size: .
D: TRBD1
J: TRBJ1-2
V: TRBV6-5
DNA: TGTGCCAGCAGCCGGACAGGGACCTATGGCTACACCTTC
CDR3: CASSRTGTYGYTF

size: .
D: .
J: TRBJ2-2
V: TRBV19
DNA: TGTGCCAGTAATGACAGAACCGGGGAGCTGTTTTTT
CDR3: CASNDRTGELFF